This T cell receptor (beta chain) was recorded in a study of siplizumab effects on memory and regulatory T cells. Of note for this clone: The antigen is not known.

The V end was cut by 4 bases, the J end by 2 bases, with 18 bases between. Germline V CDR1 and CDR2: LGHNT, FRNRAP. The CDR3 is made up of 16 amino acids. The assay was immunoSEQ multiplex PCR, and TCRdb's table has in-frame clones only and misses some. The sample lists 90,000 to 120,000 clones, roughly 92% occurring once. Study results and limitations: Unstimulated subsets were the mapping target of only a minor fraction of alloreactive clones. Major contributors to the alloresponse seemed to be naive T cells, which also appeared more diverse than memory cells. Most proliferating CD4+ or CD8+ clones, roughly 80-95%, had no naive or memory assignment.

The sample consisted of Tregs sorted from blood. The chain links TRBV12-5 to TRBJ2-7, with a possible D match to TRBD2 (6 bases). The sequence was obtained from a human donor in good health. The DNA for the CDR3 is TGTGCTAGTGGTTACGTTGCTGGCGGGGTAACCTACGAGCAGTACTTC. This codes for CASGYVAGGVTYEQYF.